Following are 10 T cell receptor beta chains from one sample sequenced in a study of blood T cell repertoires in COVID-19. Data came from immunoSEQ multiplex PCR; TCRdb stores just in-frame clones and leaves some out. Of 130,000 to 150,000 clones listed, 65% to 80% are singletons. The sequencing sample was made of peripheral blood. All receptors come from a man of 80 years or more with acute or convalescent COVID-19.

CDR3 protein: CASSWEINEKLFF. In DNA, the CDR3 is TGTGCCAGCAGCTGGGAGATCAATGAAAAACTGTTTTTT. The rearrangement joins TRBV5-5 to TRBJ1-4; D call uncertain. Between the trimmed V and J ends, which lost 3 bases and 5 bases, there was a span of 8 bases. Germline loops: CDR1 SGHKS, CDR2 YYEKEE (reference sequence). This CDR3 is 13 amino acids long. Using reference TRBV5-5 and TRBJ1-4 for the parts outside the CDR3, the full variable domain is DAGVTQSPTHLIKTRGQQVTLRCSPISGHKSVSWYQQVLGQGPQFIFQYYEKEERGRGNFPDRFSARQFPNYSSELNVNALLLGDSALYLCASSWEINEKLFFGSGTQLSVL.

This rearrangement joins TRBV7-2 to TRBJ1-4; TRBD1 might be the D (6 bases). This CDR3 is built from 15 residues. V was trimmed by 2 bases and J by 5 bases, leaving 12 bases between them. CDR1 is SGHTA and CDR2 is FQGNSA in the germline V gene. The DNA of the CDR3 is TGTGCCAGCAGCTTATTGGGGGCGGAAAATGAAAAACTGTTTTTT. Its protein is CASSLLGAENEKLFF.

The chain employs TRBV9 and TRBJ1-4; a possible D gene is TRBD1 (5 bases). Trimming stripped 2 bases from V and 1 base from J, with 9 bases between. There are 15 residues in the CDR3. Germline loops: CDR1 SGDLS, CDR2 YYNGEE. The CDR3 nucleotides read TGTGCCAGCAGCGTCCAACAGGTAACTAATGAAAAACTGTTTTTT. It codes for CASSVQQVTNEKLFF.

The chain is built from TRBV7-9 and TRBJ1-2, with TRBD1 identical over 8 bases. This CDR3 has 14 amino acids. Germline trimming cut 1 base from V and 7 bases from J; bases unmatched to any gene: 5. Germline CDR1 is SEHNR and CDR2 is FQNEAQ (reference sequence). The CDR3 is CASSLDSGTGGYTF. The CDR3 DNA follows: TGTGCCAGCAGCTTAGACTCGGGGACAGGTGGCTACACCTTC. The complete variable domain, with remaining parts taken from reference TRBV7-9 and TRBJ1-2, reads DTGVSQNPRHKITKRGQNVTFRCDPISEHNRLYWYRQTLGQGPEFLTYFQNEAQLEKSRLLSDRFSAERPKGSFSTLEIQRTEQGDSAMYLCASSLDSGTGGYTFGSGTRLTVV.

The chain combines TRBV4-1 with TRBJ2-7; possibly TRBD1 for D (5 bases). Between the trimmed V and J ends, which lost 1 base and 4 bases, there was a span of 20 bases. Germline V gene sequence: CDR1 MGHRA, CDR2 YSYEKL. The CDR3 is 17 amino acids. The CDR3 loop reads CASSQVTGGTGEYEQYF. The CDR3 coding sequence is TGCGCCAGCAGCCAAGTGACCGGTGGTACAGGAGAGTACGAGCAGTACTTC.

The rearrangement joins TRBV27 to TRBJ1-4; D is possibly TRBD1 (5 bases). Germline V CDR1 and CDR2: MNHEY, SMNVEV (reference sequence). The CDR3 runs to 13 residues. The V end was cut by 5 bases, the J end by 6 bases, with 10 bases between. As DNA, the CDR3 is TGTGCCAGCAGTCCGACAGCTTATGAAAAACTGTTTTTT. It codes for CASSPTAYEKLFF.

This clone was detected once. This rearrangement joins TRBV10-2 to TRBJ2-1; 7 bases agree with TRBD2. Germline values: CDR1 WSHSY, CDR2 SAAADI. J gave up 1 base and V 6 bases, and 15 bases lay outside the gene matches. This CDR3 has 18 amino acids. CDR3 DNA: TGCGCCAGCAGCCCCGGGGGGTACGGGAGCAATTCCTACAATGAGCAGTTCTTC. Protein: CASSPGGYGSNSYNEQFF.

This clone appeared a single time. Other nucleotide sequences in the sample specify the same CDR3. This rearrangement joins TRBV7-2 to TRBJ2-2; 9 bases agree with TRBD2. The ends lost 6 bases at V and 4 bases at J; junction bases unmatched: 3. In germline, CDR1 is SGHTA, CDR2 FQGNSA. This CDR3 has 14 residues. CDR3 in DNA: TGTGCCAGCAGTTTTAGCGGGGGCACCGGGGAGCTGTTTTTT. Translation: CASSFSGGTGELFF. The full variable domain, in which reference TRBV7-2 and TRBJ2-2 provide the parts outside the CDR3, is GAGVSQSPSNKVTEKGKDVELRCDPISGHTALYWYRQSLGQGLEFLIYFQGNSAPDKSGLPSDRFSAERTGGSVSTLTIQRTQQEDSAVYLCASSFSGGTGELFFGEGSRLTVL.

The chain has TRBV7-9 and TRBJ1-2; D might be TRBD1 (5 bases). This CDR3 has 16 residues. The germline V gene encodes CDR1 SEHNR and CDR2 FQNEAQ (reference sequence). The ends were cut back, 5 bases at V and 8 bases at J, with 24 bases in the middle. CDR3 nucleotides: TGTGCCAGCAGCCGAGCCGGGGGACCTACTCAGCGGGGCTACACCTTC. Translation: CASSRAGGPTQRGYTF.

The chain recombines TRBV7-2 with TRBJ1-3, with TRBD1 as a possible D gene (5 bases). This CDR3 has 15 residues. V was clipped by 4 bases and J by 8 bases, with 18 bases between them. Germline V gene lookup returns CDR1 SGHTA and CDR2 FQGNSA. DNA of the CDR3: TGTGCCAGCAGCTCATCGGGCGGGACCGAGGACACCATATATTTT. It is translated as CASSSSGGTEDTIYF.